This entry is about one T cell receptor beta chain. The data originate from a study of early T cells in non-severe SARS-CoV-2 infection. The overall study: It was bulk RNA from unsorted whole blood that was sequenced, and the chains were unpaired.

V was trimmed by 4 bases and J by 1 base, leaving 11 bases between them. This CDR3 comprises 15 residues. MiXCR was run by TCRdb on the 5' RACE reads, yielding one entry per CDR3 protein. The sample includes 70,000 to 95,000 distinct CDR3 sequences, 14% of them seen just once. This sequence was found in an adult who was a healthcare worker with PCR-confirmed SARS-CoV-2 infection or an uninfected control (not recorded which). The chain carries TRBV12-3 or TRBV12-4 and TRBJ1-5; possible D gene TRBD1, 5 bases. The sample comprised whole blood. CDR3 in DNA: TGTGCCAGCAGTTCCGGGACCGCGAGCAATCAGCCCCAGCATTTT. The encoded protein is CASSSGTASNQPQHF.